These 6 T cell receptor beta chains share one sample of origin, sequenced in a study of shared clonotypes between healthy human individuals. Profiling relied on immunoSEQ multiplex PCR, and the TCRdb table lists in-frame clones only, not all of them. The sample includes 2 million to 2.5 million clones, approximately 93% of them seen just once. The specimen was naive CD4+ T cells from PBMCs. The subset: CD45RA+ positively selected. These receptors originate from a man younger than 30 in good health. Some clones in this sample may be carry-over from other donors' samples.

This chain joins TRBV19 and TRBJ1-5, with 7 bases aligning to TRBD1. Germline trimming cut 3 bases from V and 4 bases from J; bases unmatched to any gene: 6. This CDR3 is built from 15 residues. Germline lookup yields CDR1 LNHDA and CDR2 SQIVND (reference sequence). The CDR3 loop reads CASSIGTVINQPQHF. The CDR3 DNA reads TGTGCCAGTAGTATCGGGACAGTTATAAATCAGCCCCAGCATTTT.

The V call is TRBV19, the J call TRBJ2-1; 10 bases match TRBD2. V gave up 7 bases and J gave up 1 base; unmatched junction bases: 7. This CDR3 is 16 amino acids long. Germline-derived CDR1 and CDR2 are LNHDA and SQIVND (reference sequence). The CDR3 nucleotides are TGTGCCAGTATTAAATCAGCGGGAGGGTCCTACAATGAGCAGTTCTTC. Protein: CASIKSAGGSYNEQFF.

To note about this clone: This specimen includes other DNA sequences encoding the same CDR3. J is TRBJ1-5 and V is TRBV7-2; D might be TRBD1 (6 bases). The CDR3 runs 14 residues. From germline, CDR1 is SGHTA and CDR2 FQGNSA. The V end lost 1 base, the J end lost 4 bases, and 8 bases lay between the germline ends. This CDR3 reads CASSLVGGNQPQHF. The CDR3 coding sequence is TGTGCCAGCAGCTTAGTAGGGGGAAATCAGCCCCAGCATTTT.

There are a few counts of this clone. The chain has TRBV19 and TRBJ2-7; TRBD1 is a possible D gene (5 bases). V lost 5 bases, J lost 7 bases, and 12 bases lay in between. The CDR3 has 12 residues. Germline V gene lookup returns CDR1 LNHDA and CDR2 SQIVND (reference sequence). Here the CDR3 reads CASSSGQYEQYF. CDR3 coding DNA: TGTGCCAGTAGTTCAGGACAATATGAGCAGTACTTC.

The chain links TRBV23-1 to TRBJ2-1, with 11 positions matching TRBD2. TRBV23-1 is noted as an ORF with a role that remains uncertain. Trimming removed 3 bases from V and 5 bases from J; junction bases left unmatched: 9. CDR3 length: 17 residues. CDR3 sequence (DNA): TGCGCCAGCAGTCAGCCCGGGACTAGCGGTATAAACAATGAGCAGTTCTTC. Translation gives CASSQPGTSGINNEQFF.

A single count supports this clone. The chain recombines TRBV11-2 with TRBJ2-7; D not resolved. V lost 1 base and J 2 bases, leaving 9 bases between the germline ends. This CDR3 region has 14 residues. Germline assignment: CDR1 SGHAT and CDR2 FQNNGV. CDR3 DNA: TGTGCCAGCAGCTTAGCGGCGGTTACCTACGAGCAGTACTTC. Its protein product is CASSLAAVTYEQYF.